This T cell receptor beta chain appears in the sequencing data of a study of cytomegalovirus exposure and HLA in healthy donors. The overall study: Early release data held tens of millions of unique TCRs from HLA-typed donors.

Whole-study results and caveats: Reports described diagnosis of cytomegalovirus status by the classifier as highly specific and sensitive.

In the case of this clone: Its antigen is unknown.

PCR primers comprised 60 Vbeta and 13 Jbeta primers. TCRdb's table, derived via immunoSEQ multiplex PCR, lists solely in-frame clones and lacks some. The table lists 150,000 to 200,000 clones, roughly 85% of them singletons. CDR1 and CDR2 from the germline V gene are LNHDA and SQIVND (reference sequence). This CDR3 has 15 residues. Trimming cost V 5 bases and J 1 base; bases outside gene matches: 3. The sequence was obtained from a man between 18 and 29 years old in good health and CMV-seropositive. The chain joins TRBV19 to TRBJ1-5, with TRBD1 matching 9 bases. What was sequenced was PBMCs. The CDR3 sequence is CASSPDRGSNQPQHF. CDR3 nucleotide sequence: TGTGCCAGTAGTCCGGACAGGGGAAGCAATCAGCCCCAGCATTTT.